These 20 T cell receptor beta chains were sequenced from one sample in a study of blood T cell repertoires in COVID-19. Produced via immunoSEQ multiplex PCR; TCRdb's table is partial and in-frame only. The table lists roughly 160,000 clones, approximately 81% of them singletons. The sequencing input was PBMCs or T cells enriched from blood (not recorded which). These receptors all stem from a man between 60 and 70 years old who had recovered from COVID-19.

Note on this clone: At one of its ends the junction is not consistent with the germline gene, which may arise from a read error. The chain couples TRBV11-2 to TRBJ2-4, with 11 bases lining up with TRBD2. Looked up from germline, CDR1 is SGHAT and CDR2 is FQNNGV. The CDR3 spans 19 residues. The chain's CDR3 is CASSLVPLDSGGARNIQYF. CDR3 DNA: TGTGCCAGCAGCTTAGTCCCCCTAGATAGCGGGGGGGCCAGAAACATTCAGTACTTC.

The chain links TRBV28 to TRBJ1-2; no firm D call. The germline V gene has CDR1 MDHEN and CDR2 SYDVKM. V was trimmed by 5 bases and J by 11 bases, leaving 15 bases between them. The CDR3 sequence is 12 residues long. CDR3 in amino acids: CASSPNSGKYTF. The CDR3 coding sequence is TGTGCCAGCAGTCCCAACAGCGGAAAATACACCTTC.

The chain employs TRBV7-9 and TRBJ1-2, with D possibly TRBD1 on 5 matching bases. The germline V gene has CDR1 SEHNR and CDR2 FQNEAQ (reference sequence). The CDR3 covers 14 residues. Trimming stripped 3 bases from V and 2 bases from J, with 10 bases between. The CDR3, as DNA: TGTGCCAGCAGCTTTGATGACAGAAACTATGGCTACACCTTC. This sequence encodes CASSFDDRNYGYTF.

The V and J genes are TRBV12-3 or TRBV12-4 and TRBJ2-1, with a weak D call TRBD1 (6 bases). CDR3 length: 10 residues. The ends were cut back, 10 bases at V and 11 bases at J, with 12 bases in the middle. The CDR3 spells CAISRDKQFF. CDR3 bases: TGTGCCATTTCCCGGGACAAGCAGTTCTTC.

The genes are TRBV6-5 and TRBJ1-1; perhaps TRBD1 as D (6 bases). Germline V CDR1 and CDR2: MNHEY, SVGAGI. The CDR3 loop spans 13 amino acids. V lost 6 bases, J lost 5 bases, and 13 bases lay in between. CDR3 amino acids: CASRRLRGTEAFF. DNA of the CDR3: TGTGCCAGCAGGCGTCTCAGGGGAACTGAAGCTTTCTTT.

DNA for the CDR3: TGTGCCAGCAGCGGGGCTAGCGGCAACTACAATGAGCAGTTCTTC. Translation gives CASSGASGNYNEQFF. The chain is built from TRBV7-9 and TRBJ2-1; 7 bases match TRBD2. The V and J ends lost 5 bases and 3 bases, in that order; junction bases with no gene match: 7. Germline V lookup: CDR1 SEHNR, CDR2 FQNEAQ (reference sequence). This CDR3 contains 15 residues.

This rearrangement joins TRBV19 to TRBJ1-1, with TRBD1 as a possible D gene (5 bases). Germline loops: CDR1 LNHDA, CDR2 SQIVND (reference sequence). Trimming left V 7 bases short and J 5 bases short, with 26 bases between. The CDR3 sequence is 17 residues long. CDR3 sequence reads: CASTIGRGLRMITEAFF. CDR3 nucleotide sequence: TGTGCCAGTACCATCGGTAGGGGCCTCAGGATGATTACTGAAGCTTTCTTT. Based on the CDR3 plus reference TRBV19 and TRBJ1-1, the full variable domain is DGGITQSPKYLFRKEGQNVTLSCEQNLNHDAMYWYRQDPGQGLRLIYYSQIVNDFQKGDIAEGYSVSREKKESFPLTVTSAQKNPTAFYLCASTIGRGLRMITEAFFGQGTRLTVV.

The CDR3 DNA reads as TGTGCCAGCAGCTTAGCCCCCCCGGACATGGAAGAGACCCAGTACTTC. Protein product: CASSLAPPDMEETQYF. The chain combines TRBV11-2 with TRBJ2-5; D perhaps matches TRBD1 (5 bases). The CDR3 runs 16 residues. Germline CDR1 is SGHAT and CDR2 is FQNNGV. The V and J ends lost 1 base and 3 bases respectively, with 15 bases between them.

In this sample, this clone turned up a few times. This chain connects TRBV27 to TRBJ2-7; 8 bases are a match to TRBD2. With 4 bases clipped from V and 1 base from J, the junction kept 6 bases outside the gene matches. CDR1 MNHEY and CDR2 SMNVEV come from the germline V gene (reference sequence). This CDR3 region has 15 residues. The CDR3 DNA is TGTGCCAGCAGTTCCTATTCTAGCGGGTCCTACGAGCAGTACTTC. It encodes CASSSYSSGSYEQYF.

The chain carries TRBV3-1 (or the pseudogene TRBV3-2) and TRBJ1-3, with D unresolved. The CDR3 is 12 residues long. From germline, CDR1 is LGHDT and CDR2 YNNKEL (reference sequence). The V end was cut by 6 bases, the J end by 2 bases, with 5 bases between. CDR3 coding DNA: TGTGCCAGCAGACATCCTGGAAACACCATATATTTT. It translates to CASRHPGNTIYF.

The V and J genes are TRBV5-1 and TRBJ2-1; 15 bases agree with TRBD2. This CDR3 is built from 15 residues. V shed 2 bases, J shed 10 bases, and the junction held 4 bases outside the gene matches. The germline V gene has CDR1 SGHRS and CDR2 YFSETQ. DNA for the CDR3: TGCGCCAGCAGCTTTGGCGGGACTAGCGGGAGGGAGCAGTTCTTC. Its translation is CASSFGGTSGREQFF.

The V gene is TRBV10-3, the J gene TRBJ1-2, with 7 bases identical to TRBD1. Germline loops: CDR1 ENHRY, CDR2 SYGVKD. V shed 6 bases, J shed 2 bases, and the junction held 0 bases outside the gene matches. The CDR3 extends over 12 amino acids. CDR3 nucleotides: TGTGCCATCAGGGGACAGAACTATGGCTACACCTTC. Translating gives CAIRGQNYGYTF.

This clone was detected only once. V and J are TRBV9 and TRBJ2-7; 9 bases align to TRBD1. The length of the CDR3 is 15 residues. Trimming took 0 bases from V and 2 from J; bases not matched to a gene: 3. Germline loops: CDR1 SGDLS, CDR2 YYNGEE. In DNA, the CDR3 is TGTGCCAGCAGCGTAGCGGGACAGGGTACCTACGAGCAGTACTTC. This gives the protein CASSVAGQGTYEQYF.

The chain links TRBV19 to TRBJ1-5, with 8 bases aligning to TRBD1. Germline V lookup: CDR1 LNHDA, CDR2 SQIVND (reference sequence). The length of the CDR3 is 12 residues. Unmatched junction bases numbered 7, after V lost 10 bases and J lost 8 bases. The CDR3: CATQTGVEPQHF. The CDR3 DNA is TGTGCCACCCAGACAGGGGTCGAGCCCCAGCATTTT.

The sample holds one count of this clone. V gene TRBV7-6 combines with J gene TRBJ2-3; 8 nucleotides line up with TRBD1. V gave up 5 bases and J gave up 2 bases; unmatched junction bases: 9. Germline CDR1 SGHVS, CDR2 FNYEAQ. This CDR3 comprises 16 residues. CDR3 protein: CASSPGQGPPTDTQYF. DNA for the CDR3: TGTGCCAGCAGCCCCGGACAGGGACCCCCCACAGATACGCAGTATTTT.

The chain uses TRBV28 and TRBJ1-5; D remains unclear. The V gene's germline CDR1 is MDHEN and CDR2 SYDVKM. The CDR3 is 14 residues long. The V gene lost 4 bases and the J gene lost 6 bases, with 13 bases spanning the gap. The CDR3 DNA follows: TGTGCCAGCAGTTCCTCCAGGTTGGCTCAGCCCCAGCATTTT. As protein: CASSSSRLAQPQHF.

The chain recombines TRBV5-5 with TRBJ1-2; D gene unclear. Trimming shortened V by 3 bases and J by 4 bases, and 13 bases separated the two germline ends. Germline V gene sequence: CDR1 SGHKS, CDR2 YYEKEE (reference sequence). The CDR3 length is 14 residues. The CDR3 DNA reads as TGTGCCAGCAGCTACTTGGTCATCCCCTATGGCTACACCTTC. Translation: CASSYLVIPYGYTF.

This chain connects TRBV5-1 to TRBJ2-3; possible D gene TRBD2, 7 bases. Trimming removed 0 bases at V and 5 bases at J, with 16 bases between. The CDR3 consists of 16 residues. Germline V lookup: CDR1 SGHRS, CDR2 YFSETQ. The CDR3 nucleotides read TGCGCCAGCAGCTTGGACGGGGGGCGTTTTAGAGATACGCAGTATTTT. Translating gives CASSLDGGRFRDTQYF. Full variable domain (missing parts from reference TRBV5-1 and TRBJ2-3): KAGVTQTPRYLIKTRGQQVTLSCSPISGHRSVSWYQQTPGQGLQFLFEYFSETQRNKGNFPGRFSGRQFSNSRSEMNVSTLELGDSALYLCASSLDGGRFRDTQYFGPGTRLTVL.

This clone appeared once. The V and J genes are TRBV5-4 and TRBJ2-7; 7 bases fit TRBD1. The germline gives CDR1 SGHNT, CDR2 YYREEE (reference sequence). The CDR3 is made up of 15 amino acids. The junction had 6 bases not matched to a gene; V was cut back by 2 bases and J by 1 base. CDR3 region: CASSFEGARSYEQYF. CDR3 in DNA: TGTGCCAGCAGCTTCGAGGGGGCCCGATCCTACGAGCAGTACTTC.

The chain carries TRBV25-1 and TRBJ1-1; 8 positions match TRBD1. Trimming took 7 bases from V and 8 from J; bases not matched to a gene: 6. Germline V gives CDR1 MGHDK, CDR2 SYGVNS. This CDR3 has 12 amino acids. The CDR3 protein is CASILSGGEAFF. The CDR3 coding sequence is TGTGCCAGCATTCTTTCAGGGGGCGAAGCTTTCTTT.